This T cell receptor (beta chain) was observed in a study of blood T cell repertoires in COVID-19. Across the study: Some COVID-19 samples were acute and others convalescent; all came from the United States, Italy and Spain. PBMCs, B-cell-depleted T cells, or T cells were the source of the cDNA or gDNA that made up the material.

How the authors handled the data: For nucleated cells, counts were estimated from reference gene primer amplification. Measured with immunoSEQ multiplex PCR; TCRdb has only the in-frame clones, and not every one. D and trimming come from the DNA, and the V and J calls and clone size come from that table. In the table there are about 270,000 clones, over 75% of which are singletons. This CDR3 has 15 amino acids. CDR1 is MDHEN and CDR2 is SYDVKM in the germline V gene. The J segment lost 7 bases and the V segment lost 3 bases, leaving 6 bases of the junction unmatched. The chain carries TRBV28 and TRBJ1-5; 10 bases map to TRBD1. Sequences were obtained from peripheral blood. The sequence was obtained from a human donor in a cohort sampled during active COVID-19. This CDR3 is CASSLRDRGRQPQHF. The DNA for the CDR3 is TGTGCCAGCAGTTTGCGGGACAGGGGACGACAGCCCCAGCATTTT. The full variable domain, in which reference TRBV28 and TRBJ1-5 provide the parts outside the CDR3, is DVKVTQSSRYLVKRTGEKVFLECVQDMDHENMFWYRQDPGLGLRLIYFSYDVKMKEKGDIPEGYSVSREKKERFSLILESASTNQTSMYLCASSLRDRGRQPQHFGDGTRLSIL.